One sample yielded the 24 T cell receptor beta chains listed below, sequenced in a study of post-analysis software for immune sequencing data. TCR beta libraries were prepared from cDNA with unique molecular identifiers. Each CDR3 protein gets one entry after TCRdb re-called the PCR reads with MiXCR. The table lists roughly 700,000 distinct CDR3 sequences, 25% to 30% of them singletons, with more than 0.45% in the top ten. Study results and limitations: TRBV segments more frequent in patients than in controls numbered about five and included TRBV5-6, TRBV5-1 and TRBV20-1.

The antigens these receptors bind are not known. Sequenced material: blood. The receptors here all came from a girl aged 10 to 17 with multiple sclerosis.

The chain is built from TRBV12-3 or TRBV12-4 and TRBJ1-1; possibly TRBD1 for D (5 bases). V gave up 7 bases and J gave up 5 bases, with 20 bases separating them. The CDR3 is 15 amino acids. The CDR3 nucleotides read TGTGCCAGCACCCGTGAGGGAGGGGAAGGGACTGAAGCTTTCTTT. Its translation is CASTREGGEGTEAFF.

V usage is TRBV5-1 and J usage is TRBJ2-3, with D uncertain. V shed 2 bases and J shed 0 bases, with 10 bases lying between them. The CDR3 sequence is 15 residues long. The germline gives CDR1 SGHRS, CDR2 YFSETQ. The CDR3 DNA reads TGCGCCAGCAGCTTCGGCCGGCCTAGCACAGATACGCAGTATTTT. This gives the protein CASSFGRPSTDTQYF.

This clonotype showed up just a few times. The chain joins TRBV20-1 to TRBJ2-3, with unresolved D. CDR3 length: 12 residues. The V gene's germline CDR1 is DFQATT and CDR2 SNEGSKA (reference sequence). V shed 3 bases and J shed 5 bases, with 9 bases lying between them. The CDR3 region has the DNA TGCAGTGCTAGTGGGCGTAGAGATACGCAGTATTTT. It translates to CSASGRRDTQYF.

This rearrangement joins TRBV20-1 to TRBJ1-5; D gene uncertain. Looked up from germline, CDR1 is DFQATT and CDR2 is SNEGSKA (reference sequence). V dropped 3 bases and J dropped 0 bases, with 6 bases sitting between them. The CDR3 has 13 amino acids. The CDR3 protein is CSASDNSNQPQHF. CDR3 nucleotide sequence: TGCAGTGCTAGTGATAATAGCAATCAGCCCCAGCATTTT.

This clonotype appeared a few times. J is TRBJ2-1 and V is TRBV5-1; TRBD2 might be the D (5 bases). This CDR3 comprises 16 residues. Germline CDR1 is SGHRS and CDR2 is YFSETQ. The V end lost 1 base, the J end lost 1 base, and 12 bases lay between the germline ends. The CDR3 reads CASSLNLAPSYNEQFF. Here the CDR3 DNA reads TGCGCCAGCAGCTTGAATCTAGCTCCTTCCTACAATGAGCAGTTCTTC.

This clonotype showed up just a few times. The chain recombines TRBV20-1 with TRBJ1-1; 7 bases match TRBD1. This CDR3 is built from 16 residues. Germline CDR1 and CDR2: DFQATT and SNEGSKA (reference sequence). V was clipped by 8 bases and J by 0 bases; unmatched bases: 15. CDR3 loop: CSSNRGLDHMNTEAFF. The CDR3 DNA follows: TGCAGTTCAAATAGGGGGCTCGACCACATGAACACTGAAGCTTTCTTT.

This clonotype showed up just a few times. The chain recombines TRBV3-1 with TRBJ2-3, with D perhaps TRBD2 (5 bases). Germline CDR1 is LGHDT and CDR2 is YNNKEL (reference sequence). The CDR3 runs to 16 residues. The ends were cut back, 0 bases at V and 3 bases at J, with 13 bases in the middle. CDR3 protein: CASSQDRGSGTDTQYF. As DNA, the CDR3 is TGTGCCAGCAGCCAAGATCGTGGGTCGGGAACAGATACGCAGTATTTT.

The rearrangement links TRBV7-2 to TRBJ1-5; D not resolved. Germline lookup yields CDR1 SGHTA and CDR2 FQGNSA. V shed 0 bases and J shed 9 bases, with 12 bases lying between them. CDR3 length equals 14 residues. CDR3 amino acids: CASSLAGIVGPQHF. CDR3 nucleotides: TGTGCCAGCAGCTTAGCGGGGATAGTCGGGCCCCAGCATTTT.

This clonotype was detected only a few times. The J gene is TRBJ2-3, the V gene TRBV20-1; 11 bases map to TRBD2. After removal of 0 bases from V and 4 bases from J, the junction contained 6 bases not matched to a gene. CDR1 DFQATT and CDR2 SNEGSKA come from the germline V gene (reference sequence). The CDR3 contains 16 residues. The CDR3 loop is CSARDLRLAGPDTQYF. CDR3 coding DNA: TGCAGTGCTAGAGATCTACGACTAGCGGGGCCAGATACGCAGTATTTT.

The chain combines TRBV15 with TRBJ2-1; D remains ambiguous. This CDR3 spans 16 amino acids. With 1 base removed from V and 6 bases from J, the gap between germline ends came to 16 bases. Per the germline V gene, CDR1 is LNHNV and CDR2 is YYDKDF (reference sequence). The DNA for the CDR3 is TGTGCCACCAGCAGAGTTGGGGTTATTCTGGCCAATGAGCAGTTCTTC. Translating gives CATSRVGVILANEQFF.

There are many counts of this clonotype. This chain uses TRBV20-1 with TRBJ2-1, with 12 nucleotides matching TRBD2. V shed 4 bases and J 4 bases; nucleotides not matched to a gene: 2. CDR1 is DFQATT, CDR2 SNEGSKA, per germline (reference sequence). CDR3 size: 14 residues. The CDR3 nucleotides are TGCAGTGCTAAACTAGCGGGGGGATACAATGAGCAGTTCTTC. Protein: CSAKLAGGYNEQFF.

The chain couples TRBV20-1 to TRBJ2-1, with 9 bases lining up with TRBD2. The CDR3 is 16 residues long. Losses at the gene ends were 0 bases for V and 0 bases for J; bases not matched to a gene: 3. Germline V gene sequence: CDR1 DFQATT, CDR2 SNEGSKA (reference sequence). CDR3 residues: CSARDYSGSSYNEQFF. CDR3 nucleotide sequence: TGCAGTGCTAGAGATTATAGCGGGAGCTCCTACAATGAGCAGTTCTTC.

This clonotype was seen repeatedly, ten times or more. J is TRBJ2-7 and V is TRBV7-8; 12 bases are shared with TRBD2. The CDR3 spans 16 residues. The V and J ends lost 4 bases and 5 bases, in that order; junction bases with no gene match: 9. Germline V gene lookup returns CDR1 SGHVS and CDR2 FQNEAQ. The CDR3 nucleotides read TGTGCCAGCAGCTATAAAGGACTAGCGGGAAAAAACGAGCAGTACTTC. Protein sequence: CASSYKGLAGKNEQYF.

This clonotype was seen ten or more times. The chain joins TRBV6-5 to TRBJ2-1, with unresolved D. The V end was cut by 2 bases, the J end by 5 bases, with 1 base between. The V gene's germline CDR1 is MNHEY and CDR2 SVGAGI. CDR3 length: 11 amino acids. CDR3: CASSYHNEQFF. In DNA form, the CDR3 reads TGTGCCAGCAGTTACCACAATGAGCAGTTCTTC.

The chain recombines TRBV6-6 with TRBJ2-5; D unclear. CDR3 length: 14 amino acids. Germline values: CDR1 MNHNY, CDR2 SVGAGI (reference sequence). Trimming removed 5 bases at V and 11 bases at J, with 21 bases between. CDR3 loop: CASSPVRLANEQYF. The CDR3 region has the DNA TGTGCCAGCAGTCCGGTCCGACTCGCCAATGAGCAGTACTTC.

The CDR3, as DNA: TGTGCCAGCAGTCCCGGGGCCTGGGGAGATGAGCAGTTCTTC. This codes for CASSPGAWGDEQFF. V is TRBV12-3 or TRBV12-4 and J is TRBJ2-1; D might be TRBD1 or TRBD2, each matching 5 bases. CDR3 length: 14 amino acids. Between the trimmed V and J ends, which lost 5 bases and 8 bases, there was a span of 16 bases.

CDR3 sequence reads: CASSSAAFYGYTF. As DNA, the CDR3 is TGTGCCAGCAGTTCTGCAGCCTTTTATGGCTACACCTTC. V gene TRBV28 combines with J gene TRBJ1-2; D unclear. Germline V lookup: CDR1 MDHEN, CDR2 SYDVKM. The V and J ends lost 4 bases and 5 bases respectively, with 11 bases between them. CDR3 size: 13 residues.

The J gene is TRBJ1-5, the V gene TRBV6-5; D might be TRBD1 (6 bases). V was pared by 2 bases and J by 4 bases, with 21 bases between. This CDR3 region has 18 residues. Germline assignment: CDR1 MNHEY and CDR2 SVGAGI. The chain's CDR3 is CASSYPKGGGGGNQPQHF. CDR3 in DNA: TGTGCCAGCAGTTACCCCAAGGGGGGAGGAGGTGGAAATCAGCCCCAGCATTTT.

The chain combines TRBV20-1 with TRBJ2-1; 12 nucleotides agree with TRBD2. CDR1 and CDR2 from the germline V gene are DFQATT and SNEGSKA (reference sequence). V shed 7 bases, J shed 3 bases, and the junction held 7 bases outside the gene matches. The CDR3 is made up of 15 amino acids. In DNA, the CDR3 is TGCAGTGTCACTAGCGGGAGGACCTACTACAATGAGCAGTTCTTC. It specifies CSVTSGRTYYNEQFF.

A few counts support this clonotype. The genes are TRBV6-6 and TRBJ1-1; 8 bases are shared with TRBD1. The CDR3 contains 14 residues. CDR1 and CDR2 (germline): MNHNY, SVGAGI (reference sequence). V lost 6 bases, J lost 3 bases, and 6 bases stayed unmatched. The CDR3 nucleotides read TGTGCCAGCAGGGACAGGGAGAGGGACACTGAAGCTTTCTTT. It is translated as CASRDRERDTEAFF.

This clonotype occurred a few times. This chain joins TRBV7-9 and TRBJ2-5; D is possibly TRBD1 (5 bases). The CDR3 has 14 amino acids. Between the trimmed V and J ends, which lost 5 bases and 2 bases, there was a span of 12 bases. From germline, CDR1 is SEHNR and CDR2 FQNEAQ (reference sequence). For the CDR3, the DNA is TGTGCCAGCAGCCTAATCCAGGGACAAGAGACCCAGTACTTC. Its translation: CASSLIQGQETQYF.

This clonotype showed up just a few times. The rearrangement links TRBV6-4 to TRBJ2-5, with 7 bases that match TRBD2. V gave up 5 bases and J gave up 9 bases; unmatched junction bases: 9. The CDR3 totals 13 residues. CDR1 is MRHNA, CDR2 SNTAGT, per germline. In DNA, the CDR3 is TGTGCCAGCAGTAGCCATCGGGGGGAGGCCCAGTACTTC. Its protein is CASSSHRGEAQYF.

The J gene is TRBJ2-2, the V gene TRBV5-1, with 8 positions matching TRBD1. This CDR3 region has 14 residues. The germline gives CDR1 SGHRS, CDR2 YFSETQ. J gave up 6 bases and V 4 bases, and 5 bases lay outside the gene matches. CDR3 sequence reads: CASSLDRVAGELFF. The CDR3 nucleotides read TGCGCCAGCAGCCTGGACAGGGTGGCCGGGGAGCTGTTTTTT.

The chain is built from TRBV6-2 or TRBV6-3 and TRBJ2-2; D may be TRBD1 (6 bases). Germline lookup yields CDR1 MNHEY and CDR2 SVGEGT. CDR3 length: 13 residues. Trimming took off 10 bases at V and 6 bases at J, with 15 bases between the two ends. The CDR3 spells CATSYTGSGELFF. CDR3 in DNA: TGTGCCACATCTTACACAGGGTCCGGGGAGCTGTTTTTT.